This paragraph reports one TCR beta chain. Antigen unknown. This sample is drawn from a study of identical twins. Study-level findings and limits: The degree of excess twin sharing was weaker in beta out-of-frame sequences. In cord blood, abundant beta clonotypes had fewer insertions; memory showed no trend. The study based its conclusions on cross-sectional statistical analysis and did not follow the same donors.

V gave up 7 bases and J gave up 7 bases, with 20 bases separating them. This CDR3 comprises 14 residues. Germline lookup yields CDR1 LGHDT and CDR2 YNNKEL (reference sequence). The authors used template switching to add a universal primer site and gave cDNA unique molecular identifiers. TCRdb recomputed calls from the 5' RACE reads with MiXCR, one row per CDR3 protein. The data show approximately 1.8 million distinct CDR3 sequences, about 32% seen once. The chain carries TRBV3-1 and TRBJ2-7; D may be TRBD2 (6 bases). Source material: cord blood. This receptor was identified in a newborn girl in good health. The CDR3 DNA reads as TGTGCCAGCACCCAGGGACTCTTCTACAATGAGCAGTACTTC. Translated: CASTQGLFYNEQYF.